This TCR beta chain was recovered during a study of somatic mutations in cytotoxic T cells in rheumatoid arthritis. Across the whole study: Patient blood (under 33 ml EDTA) was taken immediately after diagnosis and before treatment.

The assay was immunoSEQ multiplex PCR, and TCRdb's table has in-frame clones only and misses some. This sample has around 19,000 clones, with around four fifths found just once. Trimming shortened V by 5 bases and J by 5 bases, and 16 bases separated the two germline ends. This CDR3 is 15 amino acids long. From germline, CDR1 is SGHVS and CDR2 FQNEAQ. V usage is TRBV7-8 and J usage is TRBJ2-1; tentatively, D is TRBD1 or TRBD2 (5 bases each). This sequence originates from an adult with rheumatoid arthritis. The sample taken for sequencing was CD8+ T cells sorted from blood. The CDR3 nucleotides are TGTGCCAGCAGCCCAACGGGACCGCCACACAATGAGCAGTTCTTC. Its translation is CASSPTGPPHNEQFF.